One T cell receptor (beta chain) is described in this entry. These data originate in a study of blood T cell repertoires in COVID-19. Overall study: COVID-19 samples from acute and convalescent phases originated in the United States, Italy and Spain. PBMCs, B-cell-depleted T cells, or T cells provided the cDNA or gDNA that made up the material.

Germline V gene lookup returns CDR1 LGHNA and CDR2 YNFKEQ. This CDR3 has 14 amino acids. Trimming cost V 4 bases and J 9 bases; bases outside gene matches: 4. Authors' analysis steps: It was from reference gene primer amplification that nucleated cell counts were estimated. The data were produced by immunoSEQ multiplex PCR, yet TCRdb's version contains in-frame clones alone and is incomplete. For V, J and clone size, that table is used; D and trimming come from the DNA. The sample consists of 160,000 or so clones, roughly 87% of them appearing once. The TCR was taken from a woman aged 55-70 years who had recovered from COVID-19. The sample was peripheral blood. The chain joins TRBV4-2 to TRBJ2-3; 13 positions match TRBD2. CDR3 bases: TGTGCCAGCAGCCCCGGGACTAGCGGGGAGACGCAGTATTTT. Encoded protein: CASSPGTSGETQYF.